One and the same sample provided the 25 T cell receptor beta chains below, sequenced in a study of T-cell memory formation after mild COVID-19. TCRdb passed the 5' RACE reads through MiXCR, listing each CDR3 protein once. The table records about 320,000 distinct CDR3 sequences, roughly an eighth of them present only once. Input material: PBMCs or a T cell subset sorted from them (not recorded which). The receptors stem from a young man who had mild COVID-19 (a few samples of this study predate the infection). Cell type and time point are not known.

The DNA for the CDR3 is TGTGCCAGCAGGGACGGGACAAATCTCGTACAGTCGGCGCAGTATTTT. Translating gives CASRDGTNLVQSAQYF. The chain links TRBV6-2 or TRBV6-3 to TRBJ2-3; the D gene is possibly TRBD1 (6 bases). Trimming took off 6 bases at V and 10 bases at J, with 26 bases between the two ends. The CDR3 has 16 residues. Germline V gives CDR1 MNHEY, CDR2 SVGEGT.

This clonotype showed up many times. V is TRBV6-2 or TRBV6-3 and J is TRBJ1-2; 9 nucleotides align to TRBD1. Trimming at V came to 7 bases and at J to 4 bases, leaving 13 bases not matched to a gene. CDR1 MNHEY and CDR2 SVGEGT come from the germline V gene. The CDR3 length is 16 residues. The CDR3 region is CASKDRGMTNTYGYTF. Here the CDR3 DNA reads TGTGCCAGCAAAGACAGGGGGATGACAAACACCTATGGCTACACCTTC.

This sequence joins TRBV7-8 and TRBJ2-1; possible D gene TRBD2, 5 bases. The CDR3 totals 16 residues. The V end was cut by 5 bases, the J end by 0 bases, with 14 bases between. Germline V gene data show CDR1 as SGHVS and CDR2 as FQNEAQ. The CDR3 DNA reads as TGTGCCAGCAGCCTAACTAGGGAACACTCCTACAATGAGCAGTTCTTC. It translates to CASSLTREHSYNEQFF.

The CDR3 nucleotides are TGCAGCGTCAGGGGACAGGGAGGTTACGAGCAGTACTTC. This encodes CSVRGQGGYEQYF. J is TRBJ2-7 and V is TRBV29-1, with 9 bases that match TRBD1. CDR1 is SQVTM and CDR2 is ANQGSEA in the germline V gene. V lost 6 bases, J lost 4 bases, and 7 bases stayed unmatched. The CDR3 runs to 13 residues.

There are a few counts of this clonotype. This chain links TRBV12-3 or TRBV12-4 with TRBJ2-5; tentatively, D is TRBD2 (6 bases). The CDR3 spans 12 residues. V was trimmed by 4 bases and J by 5 bases, leaving 8 bases between them. Here the CDR3 reads CASSWEEETQYF. In nucleotides, the CDR3 is TGTGCCAGCAGTTGGGAGGAGGAGACCCAGTACTTC.

The chain recombines TRBV25-1 with TRBJ2-4, with no clear D. This CDR3 is 11 amino acids long. V was cut by 7 bases and J by 6 bases, with 7 bases left in between. Germline loops: CDR1 MGHDK, CDR2 SYGVNS. CDR3 protein: CASKKGNIQYF. The CDR3 region has the DNA TGTGCCAGCAAAAAGGGAAACATTCAGTACTTC.

The chain has TRBV7-2 and TRBJ2-5; the match to TRBD1 covers 7 bases. This CDR3 comprises 11 residues. CDR1 is SGHTA, CDR2 FQGNSA, per germline. J lost 10 bases, V lost 5 bases, and 4 bases had no gene match. The CDR3 sequence is CASSPGGIQYF. As DNA, the CDR3 is TGTGCCAGCAGCCCAGGGGGAATCCAGTACTTC.

The genes are TRBV15 and TRBJ2-7; a weak D match, TRBD1 (6 bases). CDR1 LNHNV and CDR2 YYDKDF come from the germline V gene (reference sequence). Trimming shortened V by 1 base and J by 4 bases, and 11 bases separated the two germline ends. The CDR3 is made up of 14 amino acids. The CDR3 loop reads CATSRGRDRYEQYF. The CDR3 nucleotides read TGTGCCACCAGCAGAGGTAGAGACAGGTACGAGCAGTACTTC.

This chain links TRBV5-1 with TRBJ2-5; D is ambiguous. The CDR3 has 18 amino acids. With 0 bases removed from V and 4 bases from J, the gap between germline ends came to 22 bases. Germline-derived CDR1 and CDR2 are SGHRS and YFSETQ. The CDR3 DNA is TGCGCCAGCAGCTTGGTCTCGGTCGGCAGGAAAGGATCAGAGACCCAGTACTTC. Its protein product is CASSLVSVGRKGSETQYF.

This clonotype was observed a few times. The rearrangement links TRBV5-1 to TRBJ1-2; no reliable D call. The germline V gene encodes CDR1 SGHRS and CDR2 YFSETQ. V gave up 1 base and J gave up 4 bases, with 11 bases separating them. This CDR3 comprises 14 residues. Here the CDR3 DNA reads TGCGCCAGCAGCTTGTCTGGACGGACCTATGGCTACACCTTC. It translates to CASSLSGRTYGYTF.

This clonotype was recorded at least ten times. This chain links TRBV5-1 with TRBJ2-1, with 10 bases identical to TRBD2. CDR3 length: 16 residues. The germline CDR1 and CDR2 sequences are SGHRS and YFSETQ. V was clipped by 4 bases and J by 5 bases; unmatched bases: 9. CDR3 nucleotide sequence: TGCGCCAGCAGCATCCTACTAGCGGGGAATGACAATGAGCAGTTCTTC. Translating gives CASSILLAGNDNEQFF.

V and J are TRBV18 and TRBJ1-4; no clear D gene. The V and J ends lost 5 bases and 8 bases respectively, with 15 bases between them. Germline CDR1 reads KGHSH; CDR2 reads LQKENI. The CDR3 length is 14 residues. The CDR3 coding sequence is TGTGCCAGCTCAAAAGGACCCGGCGGGGAAAAACTGTTTTTT. Amino acids: CASSKGPGGEKLFF.

This clonotype was counted a few times. The V call is TRBV15, the J call TRBJ1-2; no reliable D call. V gave up 0 bases and J gave up 8 bases, with 10 bases separating them. The germline CDR1 and CDR2 sequences are LNHNV and YYDKDF (reference sequence). This CDR3 has 13 amino acids. CDR3 region: CATSREASRGYTF. DNA for the CDR3: TGTGCCACCAGCAGAGAGGCAAGCCGGGGCTACACCTTC.

V usage is TRBV7-3 and J usage is TRBJ1-2; no firm D call. This CDR3 spans 15 amino acids. In germline, CDR1 is SGHTA, CDR2 FQGTGA. Trimming pared 3 bases from V and 4 bases from J, leaving 15 bases between. This CDR3 is CASSFYALTPYGYTF. The CDR3 DNA reads TGTGCCAGCAGCTTCTACGCCTTGACCCCCTATGGCTACACCTTC.

The chain has TRBV5-4 and TRBJ1-2; TRBD1 might be the D (6 bases). CDR1 and CDR2 (germline): SGHNT, YYREEE (reference sequence). Trimming pared 7 bases from V and 6 bases from J, leaving 10 bases between. The CDR3 spans 11 residues. The CDR3 DNA follows: TGTGCCAGCCCACAGGGTGATGGCTACACCTTC. Translating it yields CASPQGDGYTF.

CDR3 nucleotides: TGTGCCAGCTCGGGAACAGTCAGAGGGGATACGCAGTATTTT. Amino acid sequence: CASSGTVRGDTQYF. The V call is TRBV18, the J call TRBJ2-3, with a weak D call TRBD2 (5 bases). This CDR3 spans 14 amino acids. Trimming took 6 bases from V and 6 from J, leaving 16 bases between them. Germline V lookup: CDR1 KGHSH, CDR2 LQKENI.

The CDR3 sequence is CASSSRQGGLTEAFF. As DNA, the CDR3 is TGTGCCAGCAGCTCCCGACAGGGAGGGTTAACTGAAGCTTTCTTT. The J gene is TRBJ1-1, the V gene TRBV9; the match to TRBD1 covers 7 bases. J lost 5 bases, V lost 4 bases, and 11 bases had no gene match. This CDR3 has 15 amino acids. Germline CDR1 is SGDLS and CDR2 is YYNGEE. The full variable domain, completed using reference TRBV9 and TRBJ1-1, is DSGVTQTPKHLITATGQRVTLRCSPRSGDLSVYWYQQSLDQGLQFLIQYYNGEERAKGNILERFSAQQFPDLHSELNLSSLELGDSALYFCASSSRQGGLTEAFFGQGTRLTVV.

This clonotype was counted a few times. This chain's CDR3 is CASSVRRAADTQYF. For the CDR3, the DNA is TGTGCCAGCAGCGTTAGAAGGGCGGCAGATACGCAGTATTTT. This rearrangement joins TRBV9 to TRBJ2-3; D uncertain. Trimming shortened V by 2 bases and J by 4 bases, and 11 bases separated the two germline ends. Germline-derived CDR1 and CDR2 are SGDLS and YYNGEE. The CDR3 is 14 amino acids.

This clonotype was counted between two and nine times. V and J are TRBV7-9 and TRBJ2-3, with 11 bases aligning to TRBD1. Germline-derived CDR1 and CDR2 are SEHNR and FQNEAQ (reference sequence). Trimming at V came to 5 bases and at J to 4 bases, leaving 5 bases not matched to a gene. CDR3 length: 15 residues. CDR3 DNA: TGTGCCAGCAGCGAGGGACAGGGGGACGCAGATACGCAGTATTTT. Translation gives CASSEGQGDADTQYF.

This clonotype has a handful of counts. This chain uses TRBV4-2 with TRBJ2-1; 8 positions agree with TRBD2. CDR3 size: 16 residues. V lost 0 bases and J lost 8; bases outside the gene matches: 9. Germline CDR1 reads LGHNA; CDR2 reads YNFKEQ. The CDR3 DNA follows: TGTGCCAGCAGCCAAGAGCTGGCGGGGGGACACGATGAGCAGTTCTTC. It specifies CASSQELAGGHDEQFF.

This clonotype has ten or more counts. The chain has TRBV5-1 and TRBJ2-7; possibly TRBD1 or TRBD2 for D (5 bases each). Germline V gives CDR1 SGHRS, CDR2 YFSETQ. CDR3 length: 15 residues. Trimming pared 0 bases from V and 3 bases from J, leaving 13 bases between. CDR3 nucleotide sequence: TGCGCCAGCAGCTTGGAGGGGAGTGACCACTACGAGCAGTACTTC. It yields the protein CASSLEGSDHYEQYF.

The chain carries TRBV6-6 and TRBJ1-1, with 11 bases aligning to TRBD1. Germline CDR1 reads MNHNY; CDR2 reads SVGAGI (reference sequence). With V trimmed by 5 bases and J by 4 bases, 6 bases remained unmatched. CDR3 length equals 15 residues. The CDR3 nucleotides are TGTGCCAGCAGTATGGACAGGGGGCGAATCACTGAAGCTTTCTTT. Protein sequence: CASSMDRGRITEAFF.

This chain uses TRBV6-2 or TRBV6-3 with TRBJ2-3, with 9 bases aligning to TRBD2. The CDR3 loop spans 16 amino acids. The V and J ends lost 6 bases and 5 bases, in that order; junction bases with no gene match: 12. Looked up from germline, CDR1 is MNHEY and CDR2 is SVGEGT. The CDR3 is CASRSGGAGGGDTQYF. DNA of the CDR3: TGTGCCAGCAGATCCGGTGGAGCGGGGGGTGGAGATACGCAGTATTTT.

This clonotype was counted between two and nine times. J is TRBJ2-7 and V is TRBV5-6; D remains ambiguous. V lost 1 base and J lost 9, with 11 bases in between. CDR3 length: 12 residues. Germline CDR1 reads SGHDT; CDR2 reads YYEEEE. The CDR3 DNA sequence: TGTGCCAGCAGCTTGCGGCACACCGGGCAGTACGTC. Translation: CASSLRHTGQYV.

This clonotype showed up just a few times. This rearrangement joins TRBV12-3 or TRBV12-4 to TRBJ2-3; TRBD1 matches at 9 bases. The CDR3 runs to 15 residues. Trimming removed 7 bases from V and 2 bases from J; junction bases left unmatched: 7. This chain's CDR3 is CASTPGQGFTDTQYF. CDR3 nucleotides: TGTGCCAGCACTCCGGGACAGGGTTTCACAGATACGCAGTATTTT.